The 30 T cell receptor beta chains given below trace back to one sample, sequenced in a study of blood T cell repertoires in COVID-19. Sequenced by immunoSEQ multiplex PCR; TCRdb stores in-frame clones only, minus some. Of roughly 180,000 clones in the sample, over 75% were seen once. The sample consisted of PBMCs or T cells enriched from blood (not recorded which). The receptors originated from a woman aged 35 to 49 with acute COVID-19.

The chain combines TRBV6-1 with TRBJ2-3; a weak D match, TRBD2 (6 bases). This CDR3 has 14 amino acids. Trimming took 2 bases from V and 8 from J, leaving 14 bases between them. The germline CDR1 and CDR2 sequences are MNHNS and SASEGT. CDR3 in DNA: TGTGCCAGCAGTGAATGGACTAATTCTATTACGCAGTATTTT. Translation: CASSEWTNSITQYF.

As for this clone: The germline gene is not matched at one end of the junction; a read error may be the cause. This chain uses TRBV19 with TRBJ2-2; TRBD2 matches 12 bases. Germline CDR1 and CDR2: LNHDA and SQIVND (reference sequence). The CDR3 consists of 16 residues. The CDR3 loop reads CATSRGLAGATGELFF. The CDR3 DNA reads TGTGCCACTAGTCGGGGACTAGCGGGCGCGACCGGGGAGCTGTTTTTT.

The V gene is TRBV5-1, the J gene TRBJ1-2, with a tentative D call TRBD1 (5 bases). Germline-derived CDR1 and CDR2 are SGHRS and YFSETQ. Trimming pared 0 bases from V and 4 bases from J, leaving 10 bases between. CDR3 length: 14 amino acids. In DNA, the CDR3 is TGCGCCAGCAGCTTGGCAGATAGGGGCTATGGCTACACCTTC. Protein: CASSLADRGYGYTF. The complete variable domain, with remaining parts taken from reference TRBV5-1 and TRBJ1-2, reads KAGVTQTPRYLIKTRGQQVTLSCSPISGHRSVSWYQQTPGQGLQFLFEYFSETQRNKGNFPGRFSGRQFSNSRSEMNVSTLELGDSALYLCASSLADRGYGYTFGSGTRLTVV.

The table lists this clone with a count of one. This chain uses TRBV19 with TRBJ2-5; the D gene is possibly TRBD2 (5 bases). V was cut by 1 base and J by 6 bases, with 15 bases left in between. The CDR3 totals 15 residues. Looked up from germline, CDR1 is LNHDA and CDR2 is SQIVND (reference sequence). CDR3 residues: CASSIGLEATQTQYF. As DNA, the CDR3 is TGTGCCAGTAGTATAGGTCTGGAGGCGACGCAGACCCAGTACTTC.

The CDR3 nucleotides are TGCGCCAGCAGCTTGGCTCCAGGGTATAGGGGAAACACCATATATTTT. Residues: CASSLAPGYRGNTIYF. V gene TRBV5-1 combines with J gene TRBJ1-3; tentative D call: TRBD1 (5 bases). The length of the CDR3 is 16 residues. Trimming shortened V by 0 bases and J by 4 bases, and 14 bases separated the two germline ends. Germline assignment: CDR1 SGHRS and CDR2 YFSETQ.

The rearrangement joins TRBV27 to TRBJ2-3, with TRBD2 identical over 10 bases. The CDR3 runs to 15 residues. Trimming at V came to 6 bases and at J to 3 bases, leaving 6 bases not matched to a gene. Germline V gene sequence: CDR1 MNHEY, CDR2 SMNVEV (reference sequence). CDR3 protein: CASRLLAGRTDTQYF. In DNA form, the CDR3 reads TGTGCCAGCAGACTACTAGCGGGGAGAACAGATACGCAGTATTTT.

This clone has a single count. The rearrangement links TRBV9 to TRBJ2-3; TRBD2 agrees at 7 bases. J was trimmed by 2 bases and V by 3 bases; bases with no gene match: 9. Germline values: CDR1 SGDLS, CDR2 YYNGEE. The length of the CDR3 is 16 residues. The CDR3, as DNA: TGTGCCAGCAGCGATGGGGGGGTCCGGGTCACAGATACGCAGTATTTT. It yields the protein CASSDGGVRVTDTQYF.

DNA for the CDR3: TGTGCCACCAGCAGTCGCGGCTTACTAGACTCCTACGAGCAGTACTTC. Protein: CATSSRGLLDSYEQYF. The chain joins TRBV15 to TRBJ2-7; D is perhaps TRBD2 (5 bases). The CDR3 runs 16 residues. The germline gives CDR1 LNHNV, CDR2 YYDKDF (reference sequence). V was cut by 3 bases and J by 0 bases, with 15 bases left in between.

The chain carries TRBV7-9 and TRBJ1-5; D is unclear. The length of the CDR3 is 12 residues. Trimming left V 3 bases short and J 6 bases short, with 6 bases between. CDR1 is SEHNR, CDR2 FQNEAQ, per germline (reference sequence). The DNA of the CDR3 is TGTGCCAGCAGCTTCGATAGTCAGCCCCAGCATTTT. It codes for CASSFDSQPQHF.

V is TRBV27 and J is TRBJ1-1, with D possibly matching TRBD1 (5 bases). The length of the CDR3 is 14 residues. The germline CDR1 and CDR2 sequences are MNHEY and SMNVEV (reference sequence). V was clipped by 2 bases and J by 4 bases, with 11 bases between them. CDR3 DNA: TGTGCCAGCAGTTTACGGGGGAGGAGCACTGAAGCTTTCTTT. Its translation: CASSLRGRSTEAFF.

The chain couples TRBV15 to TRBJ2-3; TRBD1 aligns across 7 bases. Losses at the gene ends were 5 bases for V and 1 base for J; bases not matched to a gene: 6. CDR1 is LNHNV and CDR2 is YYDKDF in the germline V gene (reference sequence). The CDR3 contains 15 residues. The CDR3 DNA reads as TGTGCCACCAGCGCCGGGGACAGCGGCACAGATACGCAGTATTTT. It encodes CATSAGDSGTDTQYF.

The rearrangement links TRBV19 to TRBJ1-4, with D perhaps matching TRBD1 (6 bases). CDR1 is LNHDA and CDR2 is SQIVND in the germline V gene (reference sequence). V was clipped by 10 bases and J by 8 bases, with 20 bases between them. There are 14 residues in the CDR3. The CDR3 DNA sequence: TGTGCCACCAGCAAACAGGGTGGTGGCGAAAAACTGTTTTTT. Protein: CATSKQGGGEKLFF.

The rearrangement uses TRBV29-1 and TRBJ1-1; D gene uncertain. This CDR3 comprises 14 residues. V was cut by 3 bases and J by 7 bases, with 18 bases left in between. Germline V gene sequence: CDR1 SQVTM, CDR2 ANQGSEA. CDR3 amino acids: CSVEPRRGPGEAFF. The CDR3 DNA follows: TGCAGCGTTGAGCCCCGACGGGGTCCAGGTGAAGCTTTCTTT.

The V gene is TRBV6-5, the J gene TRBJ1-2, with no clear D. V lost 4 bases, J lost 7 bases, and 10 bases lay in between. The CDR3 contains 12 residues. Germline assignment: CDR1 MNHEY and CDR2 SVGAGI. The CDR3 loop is CASSWQEGGYTF. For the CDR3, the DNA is TGTGCCAGCAGTTGGCAGGAGGGTGGCTACACCTTC.

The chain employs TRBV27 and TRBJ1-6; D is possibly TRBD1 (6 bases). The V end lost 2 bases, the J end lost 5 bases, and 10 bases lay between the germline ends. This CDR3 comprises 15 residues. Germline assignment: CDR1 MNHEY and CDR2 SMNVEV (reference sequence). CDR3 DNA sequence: TGTGCCAGCAGTTTAAGTCAGGGGCATAATTCACCCCTCCACTTT. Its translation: CASSLSQGHNSPLHF.

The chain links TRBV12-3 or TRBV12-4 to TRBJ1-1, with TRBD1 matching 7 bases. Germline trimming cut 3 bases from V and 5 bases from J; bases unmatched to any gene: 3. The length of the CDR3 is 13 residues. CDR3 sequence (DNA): TGTGCCAGCAGTTTCCGCAGGGGGACTGAAGCTTTCTTT. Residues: CASSFRRGTEAFF.

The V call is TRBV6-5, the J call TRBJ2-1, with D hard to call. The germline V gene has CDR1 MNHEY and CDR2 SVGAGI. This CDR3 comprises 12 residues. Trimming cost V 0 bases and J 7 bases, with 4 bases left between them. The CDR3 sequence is CASSYSLNEQFF. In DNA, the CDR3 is TGTGCCAGCAGTTACTCACTTAATGAGCAGTTCTTC.

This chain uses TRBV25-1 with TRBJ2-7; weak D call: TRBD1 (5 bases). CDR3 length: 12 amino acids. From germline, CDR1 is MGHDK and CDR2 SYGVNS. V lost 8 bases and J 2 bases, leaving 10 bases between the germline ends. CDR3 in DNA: TGTGCCAGCGGGGCCAGGGCCTACGAGCAGTACTTC. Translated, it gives CASGARAYEQYF.

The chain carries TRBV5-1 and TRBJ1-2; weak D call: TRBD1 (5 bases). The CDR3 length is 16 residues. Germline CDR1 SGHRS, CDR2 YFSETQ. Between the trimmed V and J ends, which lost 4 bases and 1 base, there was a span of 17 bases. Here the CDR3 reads CASSPPQPGINYGYTF. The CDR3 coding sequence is TGCGCCAGCAGCCCTCCTCAGCCAGGGATTAACTATGGCTACACCTTC.

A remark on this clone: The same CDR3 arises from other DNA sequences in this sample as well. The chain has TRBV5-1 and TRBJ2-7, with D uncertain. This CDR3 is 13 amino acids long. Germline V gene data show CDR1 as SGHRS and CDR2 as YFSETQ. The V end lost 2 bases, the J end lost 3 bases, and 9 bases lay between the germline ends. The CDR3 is CASSLESGYEQYF. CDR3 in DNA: TGCGCCAGCAGCTTAGAGTCGGGCTACGAGCAGTACTTC.

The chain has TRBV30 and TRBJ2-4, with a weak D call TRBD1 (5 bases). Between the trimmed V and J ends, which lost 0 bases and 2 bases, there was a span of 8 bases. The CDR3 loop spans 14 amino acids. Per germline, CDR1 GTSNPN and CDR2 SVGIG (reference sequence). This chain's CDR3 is CAWSVGLTKNIQYF. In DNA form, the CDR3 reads TGTGCCTGGAGTGTGGGGCTAACCAAAAACATTCAGTACTTC.

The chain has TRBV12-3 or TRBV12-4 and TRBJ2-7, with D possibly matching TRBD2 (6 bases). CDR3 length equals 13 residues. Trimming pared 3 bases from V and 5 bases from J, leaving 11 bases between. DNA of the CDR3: TGTGCCAGCAGTTTTAGGAGGGCCGACGAGCAGTACTTC. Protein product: CASSFRRADEQYF.

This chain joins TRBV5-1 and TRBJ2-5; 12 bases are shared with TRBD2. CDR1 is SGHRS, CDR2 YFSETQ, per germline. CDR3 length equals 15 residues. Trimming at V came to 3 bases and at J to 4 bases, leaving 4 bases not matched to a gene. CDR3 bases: TGCGCCAGCAGCTACGGACTAGCGGGACGAGAGACCCAGTACTTC. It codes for CASSYGLAGRETQYF.

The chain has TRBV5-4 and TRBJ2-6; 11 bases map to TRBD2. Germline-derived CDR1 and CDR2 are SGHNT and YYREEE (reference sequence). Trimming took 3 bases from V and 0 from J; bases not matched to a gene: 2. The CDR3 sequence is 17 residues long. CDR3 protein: CASSWLAGGSGANVLTF. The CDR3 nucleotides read TGTGCCAGCAGCTGGCTAGCGGGAGGCTCTGGGGCCAACGTCCTGACTTTC.

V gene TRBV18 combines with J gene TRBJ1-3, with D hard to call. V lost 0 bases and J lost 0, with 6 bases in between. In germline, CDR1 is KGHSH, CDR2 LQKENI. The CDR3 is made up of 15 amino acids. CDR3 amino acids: CASSPPVYSGNTIYF. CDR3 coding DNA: TGTGCCAGCTCACCACCCGTGTACTCTGGAAACACCATATATTTT.

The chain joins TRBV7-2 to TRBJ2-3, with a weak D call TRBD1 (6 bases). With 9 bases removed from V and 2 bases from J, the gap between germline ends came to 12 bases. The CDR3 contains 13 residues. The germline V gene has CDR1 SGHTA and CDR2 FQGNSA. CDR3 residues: CASAGQNTDTQYF. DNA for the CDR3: TGTGCCAGTGCAGGACAGAACACAGATACGCAGTATTTT.

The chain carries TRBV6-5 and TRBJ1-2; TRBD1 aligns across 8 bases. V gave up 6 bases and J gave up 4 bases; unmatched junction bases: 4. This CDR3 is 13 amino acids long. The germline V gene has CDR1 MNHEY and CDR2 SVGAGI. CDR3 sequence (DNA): TGTGCCAGCAGGACAGGGGCTCTCTATGGCTACACCTTC. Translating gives CASRTGALYGYTF.

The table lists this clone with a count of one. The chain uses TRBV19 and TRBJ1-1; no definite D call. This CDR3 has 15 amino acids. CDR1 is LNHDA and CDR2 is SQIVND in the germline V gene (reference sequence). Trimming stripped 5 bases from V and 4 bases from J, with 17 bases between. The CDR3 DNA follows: TGTGCCAGTAGTTCAGGACGTTTGGAGGGCACTGAAGCTTTCTTT. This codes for CASSSGRLEGTEAFF.

The CDR3 DNA reads as TGTGCCAGCAGCTTAGGACAGGCCCAGCAAGCTTTCTTT. Translated, it gives CASSLGQAQQAFF. The J gene is TRBJ1-1, the V gene TRBV11-3; TRBD1 is a possible D gene (6 bases). Germline V gene data show CDR1 as SGHNT and CDR2 as YENEEA. Between the trimmed V and J ends, which lost 1 base and 9 bases, there was a span of 12 bases. CDR3 length equals 13 residues.

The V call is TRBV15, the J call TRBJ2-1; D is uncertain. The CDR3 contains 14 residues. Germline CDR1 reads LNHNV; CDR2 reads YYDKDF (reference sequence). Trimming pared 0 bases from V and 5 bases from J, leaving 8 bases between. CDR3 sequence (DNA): TGTGCCACCAGCAGAGATAGCAGTGACAATGAGCAGTTCTTC. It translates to CATSRDSSDNEQFF.